Below are 20 T cell receptor beta chains sequenced from a single sample in a study of cytomegalovirus exposure and HLA in healthy donors. A multiplex PCR was run with 60 Vbeta primers and 13 Jbeta primers. Produced via immunoSEQ multiplex PCR; TCRdb's table is partial and in-frame only. The table has 100,000 to 150,000 clones, more than 70% seen once; the top ten hold more than 3%. The material sequenced was PBMCs. Receptor source: a man aged 25 to 40 in good health and CMV-seronegative.

For this clone: The junction shows a germline mismatch at one end, possibly a read error. V usage is TRBV19 and J usage is TRBJ1-5; no clear D. CDR3 length: 14 amino acids. Germline CDR1 LNHDA, CDR2 SQIVND (reference sequence). DNA of the CDR3: TGCGCTCGGCCGCAGACAAGTTTCAATCAGCCCCAGCATTTT. Translating it yields CARPQTSFNQPQHF.

This clone was detected a few times. The V and J genes are TRBV23-1 and TRBJ1-3; 9 nucleotides align to TRBD1. TRBV23-1 is placed among ORFs of uncertain function. The J segment lost 8 bases and the V segment lost 7 bases, leaving 9 bases of the junction unmatched. This CDR3 has 14 amino acids. The CDR3 protein is CASTNRGRGYTIYF. The CDR3 DNA reads TGCGCCAGCACCAACAGGGGGCGCGGATACACCATATATTTT.

This clone appeared a few times. This chain uses TRBV2 with TRBJ2-5; 12 bases fit TRBD2. Germline-derived CDR1 and CDR2 are SNHLY and FYNNEI. The CDR3 totals 15 residues. V lost 6 bases, J lost 5 bases, and 7 bases stayed unmatched. CDR3 sequence (DNA): TGTGCCAGCAGGGAGACTAGCGGGGGAGTGGAGACCCAGTACTTC. This sequence encodes CASRETSGGVETQYF.

The V call is TRBV10-3, the J call TRBJ1-2, with 7 bases fitting TRBD1. The CDR3 is 13 residues long. The V segment lost 7 bases and the J segment 8 bases; nucleotides outside the gene matches: 10. In germline, CDR1 is ENHRY, CDR2 SYGVKD. CDR3 protein: CAITDRETGGYTF. The CDR3 DNA reads as TGTGCCATCACCGACAGGGAAACGGGAGGCTACACCTTC.

This CDR3 reads CASSRAQGRGDGYTF. CDR3 DNA: TGTGCCAGCAGTAGAGCCCAGGGAAGAGGCGATGGCTACACCTTC. V and J are TRBV5-4 and TRBJ1-2; possible D gene TRBD1, 5 bases. The germline V gene encodes CDR1 SGHNT and CDR2 YYREEE (reference sequence). V lost 5 bases, J lost 6 bases, and 20 bases lay in between. This CDR3 spans 15 amino acids.

This rearrangement joins TRBV5-6 to TRBJ1-1; D might be TRBD1 (6 bases). V was pared by 0 bases and J by 7 bases, with 10 bases between. This CDR3 spans 13 amino acids. Germline lookup yields CDR1 SGHDT and CDR2 YYEEEE. The CDR3 is CASSLGQVVEAFF. The CDR3, as DNA: TGTGCCAGCAGCTTGGGACAGGTCGTTGAAGCTTTCTTT.

The chain couples TRBV15 to TRBJ2-5, with 12 bases that match TRBD2. CDR3 length equals 15 residues. Germline CDR1 and CDR2: LNHNV and YYDKDF (reference sequence). V lost 6 bases and J lost 3; bases outside the gene matches: 5. The CDR3 region has the DNA TGTGCCACCAGTTATTCTAGCGGGGGGGAAGAGACCCAGTACTTC. This translates into CATSYSSGGEETQYF.

The V gene is TRBV27, the J gene TRBJ2-1, with a possible D match to TRBD1 (5 bases). CDR1 and CDR2 (germline): MNHEY, SMNVEV (reference sequence). V lost 6 bases, J lost 13 bases, and 19 bases lay in between. The CDR3 contains 13 residues. The CDR3 spells CASSYRPTTSQFF. The CDR3 DNA follows: TGTGCCAGCAGCTACAGGCCAACAACCTCCCAGTTCTTC.

This chain uses TRBV7-2 with TRBJ2-5; possible D gene TRBD2, 6 bases. The germline V gene has CDR1 SGHTA and CDR2 FQGNSA. V was shortened by 5 bases and J by 5 bases, with 18 bases between the two germline ends. This CDR3 is built from 15 residues. The CDR3 loop is CASSKTGSPRETQYF. The CDR3 DNA sequence: TGTGCCAGCAGCAAAACCGGGAGCCCCCGCGAGACCCAGTACTTC.

This clone was recorded a few times. The chain couples TRBV11-3 to TRBJ2-7, with 10 bases that match TRBD2. This CDR3 has 15 residues. V shed 4 bases, J shed 4 bases, and the junction held 7 bases outside the gene matches. Germline lookup yields CDR1 SGHNT and CDR2 YENEEA. The CDR3 reads CASSYTGTSEYEQYF. Written as DNA, the CDR3 is TGTGCCAGCAGCTATACCGGGACTAGCGAGTACGAGCAGTACTTC.

The chain carries TRBV4-2 and TRBJ2-1; 9 bases map to TRBD1. V trimming: 1 base; J trimming: 5 bases; junction bases outside the gene matches: 6. The length of the CDR3 is 16 residues. The germline gives CDR1 LGHNA, CDR2 YNFKEQ. DNA of the CDR3: TGTGCCAGCAGCCAAGGGGACAGGGAAGGCGACAATGAGCAGTTCTTC. It codes for CASSQGDREGDNEQFF.

This chain links TRBV18 with TRBJ1-1; TRBD1 might be the D (5 bases). The CDR3 is 17 amino acids. The V gene lost 2 bases and the J gene lost 4 bases, with 20 bases spanning the gap. The germline V gene encodes CDR1 KGHSH and CDR2 LQKENI. This CDR3 reads CASSPGYVGGGVTEAFF. CDR3 bases: TGTGCCAGCTCACCAGGGTACGTCGGGGGGGGTGTCACTGAAGCTTTCTTT.

This chain uses TRBV15 with TRBJ1-1; D unresolved. This CDR3 is 14 amino acids long. The germline gives CDR1 LNHNV, CDR2 YYDKDF (reference sequence). Trimming took 11 bases from V and 5 from J, leaving 21 bases between them. The CDR3 loop reads CASRIRGYETEAFF. The CDR3 DNA is TGTGCCTCGAGGATCCGGGGATACGAAACTGAAGCTTTCTTT. The complete variable domain, with remaining parts taken from reference TRBV15 and TRBJ1-1, reads DAMVIQNPRYQVTQFGKPVTLSCSQTLNHNVMYWYQQKSSQAPKLLFHYYDKDFNNEADTPDNFQSRRPNTSFCFLDIRSPGLGDTAMYLCASRIRGYETEAFFGQGTRLTVV.

V gene TRBV6-6 combines with J gene TRBJ2-1, with D possibly matching TRBD2 (5 bases). V was pared by 0 bases and J by 2 bases, with 11 bases between. CDR1 and CDR2 (germline): MNHNY, SVGAGI (reference sequence). The CDR3 length is 16 residues. CDR3 DNA: TGTGCCAGCAGTTACTCGGCAGGAGGCCCCTACAATGAGCAGTTCTTC. This gives the protein CASSYSAGGPYNEQFF.

The chain recombines TRBV28 with TRBJ2-6, with a weak D call TRBD1 (6 bases). The CDR3 is made up of 16 amino acids. Trimming removed 6 bases at V and 4 bases at J, with 16 bases between. The germline V gene has CDR1 MDHEN and CDR2 SYDVKM. This chain's CDR3 is CASSPTGLGGANVLTF. CDR3 coding DNA: TGTGCCAGCAGCCCGACAGGTTTAGGAGGGGCCAACGTCCTGACTTTC.

The chain employs TRBV6-5 and TRBJ2-2, with 7 bases fitting TRBD2. V lost 6 bases to trimming and J lost 1 base; unmatched junction nucleotides: 2. The CDR3 consists of 14 residues. Germline V lookup: CDR1 MNHEY, CDR2 SVGAGI. In DNA form, the CDR3 reads TGTGCCAGCAGAAAGCGGGAGAACACCGGGGAGCTGTTTTTT. This encodes CASRKRENTGELFF.

This chain uses TRBV7-9 with TRBJ2-1; perhaps TRBD2 as D (6 bases). Germline CDR1 and CDR2: SEHNR and FQNEAQ (reference sequence). V lost 3 bases, J lost 5 bases, and 8 bases lay in between. The CDR3 is made up of 13 amino acids. The CDR3 here is CASSLTSNNEQFF. CDR3 bases: TGTGCCAGCAGCTTGACTAGTAACAATGAGCAGTTCTTC.

This chain joins TRBV7-2 and TRBJ1-2, with a tentative D call TRBD1 (5 bases). This CDR3 has 14 residues. Germline CDR1 SGHTA, CDR2 FQGNSA. Deletions cut 5 bases from V and 6 bases from J, with 16 bases between. CDR3 nucleotides: TGTGCCAGCAGCCCGCCCTCAGGGTACAATGGCTACACCTTC. Translating it yields CASSPPSGYNGYTF. The whole variable domain, filled in from reference TRBV7-2 and TRBJ1-2, reads GAGVSQSPSNKVTEKGKDVELRCDPISGHTALYWYRQSLGQGLEFLIYFQGNSAPDKSGLPSDRFSAERTGGSVSTLTIQRTQQEDSAVYLCASSPPSGYNGYTFGSGTRLTVV.

Worth noting for this clone: A junction end diverges from the germline sequence, so it may reflect a read error. This chain connects TRBV11-2 to TRBJ2-3; 8 bases map to TRBD1. Germline CDR1 reads SGHAT; CDR2 reads FQNNGV. The CDR3 sequence is 11 residues long. The CDR3 DNA follows: TGTGCCAGCCAGGGGGCGCATACCCAGTATTTT. This sequence encodes CASQGAHTQYF.

The V and J genes are TRBV27 and TRBJ2-2; 7 bases fit TRBD1. V dropped 2 bases and J dropped 3; count of bases not matched to a gene: 6. The CDR3 length is 16 residues. CDR1 is MNHEY and CDR2 is SMNVEV in the germline V gene (reference sequence). CDR3 nucleotide sequence: TGTGCCAGCAGTTTACTACAGGGGTCGCACACCGGGGAGCTGTTTTTT. It is translated as CASSLLQGSHTGELFF.